This entry concerns a single T cell receptor (beta chain). This specimen belongs to a study of OX40 agonist ivuxolimab in advanced cancers. Measured with immunoSEQ multiplex PCR; TCRdb has only the in-frame clones, and not every one. The table has tens of thousands of clones, around 90% seen once. CDR1 and CDR2 (germline): SGDLS, YYNGEE. The CDR3 covers 15 residues. V was shortened by 6 bases and J by 0 bases, with 12 bases between the two germline ends. Specimen: CD4+ or CD8+ T cells sorted from blood, collected in a trial of the OX40 agonist ivuxolimab. The chain recombines TRBV9 with TRBJ2-2; TRBD1 might be the D (5 bases). The sequence derives from an adult with an advanced solid tumor such as melanoma, head and neck, liver or kidney cancer. This chain's CDR3 is CASTAGRPNTGELFF. CDR3 nucleotides: TGTGCCAGCACCGCAGGGCGGCCGAACACCGGGGAGCTGTTTTTT. The full variable domain, rest sourced from reference TRBV9 and TRBJ2-2, is DSGVTQTPKHLITATGQRVTLRCSPRSGDLSVYWYQQSLDQGLQFLIQYYNGEERAKGNILERFSAQQFPDLHSELNLSSLELGDSALYFCASTAGRPNTGELFFGEGSRLTVL.